A selection of T cell receptor beta chains follows, all from one sample in a study of beta chain features in type 1 diabetes. TCRdb's copy holds only in-frame clones and misses some; the assay was immunoSEQ multiplex PCR. The sample shows about 370,000 clones, around a tenth of them seen only once. Sequenced sample: central memory CD4+ T cells from blood. These TCRs come from a man aged 25-45 years with type 1 diabetes. Each CDR3 is given with its conserved first and last residue. Not every row has a clone size; where given, it reads once, few, many or a size class.

size: few; length: 15; V: TRBV6-1; J: TRBJ2-1; CDR3: CASSDLGFEGDEQFF
size: few; length: 14; V: TRBV5-1; J: TRBJ2-2; CDR3: CASSWGGPAGELFF
size: -; length: 13; V: TRBV29-1; J: TRBJ1-3; CDR3: CSVSVNPGNTIYF
size: few; length: 15; V: TRBV6-5; J: TRBJ1-5; CDR3: CASRPGQGSNQPQHF
size: -; length: 13; V: TRBV28; J: TRBJ2-6; CDR3: CASYTSGANVLTF
size: many; length: 14; V: TRBV5-1; J: TRBJ2-2; CDR3: CASSPGTGTGELFF
size: few; length: 16; V: TRBV7-9; J: TRBJ2-3; CDR3: CASSLDKTGGSDTQYF
size: -; length: 15; V: TRBV10-1; J: TRBJ2-6; CDR3: CASSESGDGANVLTF
size: few; length: 17; V: TRBV19; J: TRBJ2-1; CDR3: CASSISLAGGPYNEQFF
size: few; length: 17; V: TRBV30; J: TRBJ1-2; CDR3: CAWSRYRQGNSNYGYTF
size: -; length: 12; V: TRBV7-2; J: TRBJ2-7; CDR3: CASSSYLGEQYF
size: few; length: 12; V: TRBV30; J: TRBJ2-7; CDR3: CAGSGTGNEQYF
size: many; length: 11; V: TRBV2; J: TRBJ2-1; CDR3: CASSVRDEQFF
size: few; length: 15; V: TRBV7-9; J: TRBJ2-3; CDR3: CASSLTSGSTDTQYF
size: few; length: 13; V: TRBV28; J: TRBJ2-7; CDR3: CASSRDSPYEQYF
size: -; length: 13; V: TRBV5-8; J: TRBJ1-1; CDR3: CASSYGVNTEAFF
size: few; length: 17; V: TRBV7-3; J: TRBJ1-2; CDR3: CASSPNGGAGGSYGYTF
size: -; length: 13; V: TRBV10-3; J: TRBJ2-7; CDR3: CAAQGISSYEQYF